These T cell receptor beta chains were read from a single sample in a study of identical twins. One entry per CDR3 protein results from TCRdb running MiXCR on the 5' RACE reads. The sample lists about 890,000 distinct CDR3 sequences; approximately 13% were seen once. Another study also made use of these data, one on yellow fever vaccine responses in identical twins.

The sample was PBMCs. These receptors were taken from a woman aged 18 to 35 in good health. The CDR3 runs from the conserved cysteine through the conserved F or W. D genes are given only for firm matches. Clone sizes are given selectively: once, few, many, or a class where the clone is expanded.

many	TRBV4-1	TRBJ2-7	TRBD2	CASSQVAGVNEQYF	TGCGCCAGCAGCCAAGTAGCGGGAGTGAACGAGCAGTACTTC
many	TRBV7-9	TRBJ1-5	.	CASSPGDNQPQHF	TGTGCCAGCAGCCCAGGGGACAATCAGCCCCAGCATTTT
many	TRBV28	TRBJ1-4	TRBD1	CASRHHDRGLGEKLFF	TGTGCCAGCAGGCACCATGACAGGGGGCTTGGCGAAAAACTGTTTTTT
few	TRBV3-1	TRBJ2-1	.	CASRMLGVPDNEQFF	TGTGCCAGCAGAATGTTAGGGGTACCCGACAATGAGCAGTTCTTC
many	TRBV2	TRBJ1-5	.	CASSPRDASNQPQHF	TGTGCCAGCAGTCCTCGGGACGCTAGCAATCAGCCCCAGCATTTT
many	TRBV12-3/TRBV12-4	TRBJ2-7	TRBD1	CASSRRTGHSYEQYF	TGTGCCAGCAGCCGCCGGACAGGTCACTCCTACGAGCAGTACTTC
few	TRBV10-3	TRBJ2-2	.	CAIRDGTGPLNTGELFF	TGTGCCATTAGGGACGGTACAGGGCCACTGAACACCGGGGAGCTGTTTTTT
.	TRBV3-1	TRBJ2-1	TRBD2	CASSQDRLAALNEQFF	TGTGCCAGCAGCCAAGATCGTCTAGCGGCCCTCAATGAGCAGTTCTTC
few	TRBV6-5	TRBJ1-1	.	CASSSRVGHTEAFF	TGTGCCAGCAGCTCCCGAGTGGGCCACACTGAAGCTTTCTTT
.	TRBV3-1	TRBJ2-2	TRBD2	CASSQDSGGLNTGELFF	TGTGCCAGCAGCCAAGACAGCGGGGGATTAAACACCGGGGAGCTGTTTTTT
few	TRBV11-2	TRBJ2-1	TRBD1	CASSFQQGGFNEQFF	TGTGCCAGCAGCTTCCAGCAAGGGGGCTTTAATGAGCAGTTCTTC
many	TRBV6-5	TRBJ1-1	.	CASSYGGYEAFF	TGTGCCAGCAGTTACGGGGGGTATGAAGCTTTCTTT
once	TRBV7-3	TRBJ2-1	TRBD1	CASSPRDRALNEQFF	TGTGCCAGCAGCCCGCGGGACAGGGCTCTCAATGAGCAGTTCTTC
.	TRBV29-1	TRBJ2-7	.	CSVEGEEQYF	TGCAGCGTTGAGGGGGAGGAGCAGTACTTC
many	TRBV6-4	TRBJ2-3	.	CASSDSKDNTDTQYF	TGTGCCAGCAGTGACTCGAAGGACAACACAGATACGCAGTATTTT
many	TRBV12-3/TRBV12-4	TRBJ1-6	.	CASSSRNSPLHF	TGTGCCAGCAGTTCACGAAATTCACCCCTCCACTTT
.	TRBV20-1	TRBJ1-2	TRBD1	CSAAPPSRGDYGYTF	TGCAGTGCCGCCCCCCCCTCCAGGGGGGACTATGGCTACACCTTC
.	TRBV3-1	TRBJ2-7	.	CASSQDKGLEQYF	TGTGCCAGCAGCCAAGATAAGGGACTCGAGCAGTACTTC
.	TRBV6-5	TRBJ1-6	.	CASSLRHPEYNSPLHF	TGTGCCAGCAGTTTACGACATCCGGAATATAATTCACCCCTCCACTTT
.	TRBV5-1	TRBJ1-1	.	CASRRGAEDTEAFF	TGCGCCAGCCGGCGGGGGGCCGAGGACACTGAAGCTTTCTTT
.	TRBV12-3/TRBV12-4	TRBJ2-2	TRBD2	CASSPRLAGSAGTGELFF	TGTGCCAGCAGTCCGCGACTAGCGGGGTCCGCGGGCACCGGGGAGCTGTTTTTT
many	TRBV6-1	TRBJ1-2	.	CASSEAGLYGYTF	TGTGCCAGCAGTGAGGCAGGGCTCTATGGCTACACCTTC
few	TRBV4-2	TRBJ2-2	.	CASASGANTGELFF	TGTGCCAGCGCCTCAGGGGCGAACACCGGGGAGCTGTTTTTT
many	TRBV12-3/TRBV12-4	TRBJ1-1	.	CASSRDINTEAFF	TGTGCCAGCAGCCGGGACATAAACACTGAAGCTTTCTTT
few	TRBV27	TRBJ2-3	TRBD2	CASRQLAGVTDTQYF	TGTGCCAGCAGGCAACTAGCGGGGGTTACAGATACGCAGTATTTT
few	TRBV5-1	TRBJ2-7	TRBD1	CASNPGQGTEQYF	TGCGCCAGCAACCCGGGACAGGGAACCGAGCAGTACTTC
few	TRBV11-2	TRBJ2-1	TRBD2	CASVIGVGGMYNEQFF	TGTGCCAGCGTAATAGGGGTGGGGGGGATGTACAATGAGCAGTTCTTC
once	TRBV28	TRBJ2-5	.	CASSFMGEETQYF	TGTGCCAGCAGTTTTATGGGGGAGGAGACCCAGTACTTC
.	TRBV7-9	TRBJ2-1	TRBD1	CASSTGTAIPNEQFF	TGTGCCAGCAGCACCGGGACAGCAATCCCCAATGAGCAGTTCTTC
few	TRBV10-3	TRBJ2-2	.	CATEGENTGELFF	TGTGCCACCGAAGGGGAGAACACCGGGGAGCTGTTTTTT
few	TRBV7-3	TRBJ2-1	TRBD1	CASSSPGQGLYDEQFF	TGTGCCAGCAGCTCGCCGGGACAGGGGCTCTATGATGAGCAGTTCTTC
few	TRBV7-9	TRBJ2-4	.	CASSFPIASGKNIQYF	TGTGCCAGCAGCTTCCCGATAGCCTCTGGCAAAAACATTCAGTACTTC
few	TRBV7-2	TRBJ2-1	.	CASSPRGSPYNEQFF	TGTGCCAGCAGCCCTCGTGGGTCCCCCTACAATGAGCAGTTCTTC
.	TRBV7-9	TRBJ2-3	TRBD2	CASSQRTSVDTQYF	TGTGCCAGCAGCCAGAGGACTAGTGTGGATACGCAGTATTTT
many	TRBV9	TRBJ2-1	TRBD2	CASSVPPGTSGRGYNEQFF	TGTGCCAGCAGCGTCCCCCCCGGGACTAGCGGGAGAGGTTACAATGAGCAGTTCTTC
many	TRBV9	TRBJ1-1	.	CASSVGQTNTEAFF	TGTGCCAGCAGCGTCGGACAGACGAACACTGAAGCTTTCTTT
.	TRBV6-1	TRBJ1-1	TRBD1	CASSDTGTGLTEAFF	TGTGCCAGCAGTGATACCGGGACAGGGCTGACTGAAGCTTTCTTT
many	TRBV24-1	TRBJ2-1	TRBD1	CATSEAMGQGVPPPEQFF	TGTGCCACCAGTGAGGCCATGGGACAGGGGGTTCCTCCACCTGAGCAGTTCTTC
.	TRBV20-1	TRBJ1-4	TRBD1	CSASHPGGSGATNEKLFF	TGCAGTGCTTCTCACCCAGGGGGGTCGGGCGCAACTAATGAAAAACTGTTTTTT
.	TRBV20-1	TRBJ2-5	.	CSARAPLGERETQYF	TGCAGTGCTAGGGCCCCTCTTGGAGAGCGGGAGACCCAGTACTTC
few	TRBV12-3/TRBV12-4	TRBJ2-1	.	CASSLDLLGGLSSYNEQFF	TGTGCCAGCAGTTTGGACCTCTTGGGGGGTCTGAGCTCCTACAATGAGCAGTTCTTC
.	TRBV7-2	TRBJ2-1	TRBD2	CASSAGLAEGNEQFF	TGTGCCAGCAGCGCTGGGCTAGCGGAGGGGAATGAGCAGTTCTTC
few	TRBV2	TRBJ2-1	TRBD2	CASSERGLPSGVFDYNEQFF	TGTGCCAGCAGTGAACGGGGGCTACCTAGCGGGGTATTCGACTACAATGAGCAGTTCTTC
.	TRBV15	TRBJ1-2	.	CATSREGPGYGYTF	TGTGCCACCAGCAGAGAGGGCCCCGGCTATGGCTACACCTTC
many	TRBV6-5	TRBJ2-1	.	CASSYRGSRNEQFF	TGTGCCAGCAGTTACCGGGGTAGTAGGAATGAGCAGTTCTTC
few	TRBV15	TRBJ2-1	.	CATSILDPFNEQFF	TGTGCCACCAGCATTCTTGACCCATTCAATGAGCAGTTCTTC
.	TRBV12-3/TRBV12-4	TRBJ2-3	TRBD1	CASSSFGQASTDTQYF	TGTGCCAGCAGCAGTTTTGGACAGGCCAGCACAGATACGCAGTATTTT
few	TRBV19	TRBJ2-7	.	CASRRGTHSSYEQYF	TGTGCCAGTAGAAGGGGGACACATAGCTCCTACGAGCAGTACTTC
once	TRBV4-1	TRBJ2-1	.	CASSQDGAPSSYNEQFF	TGCGCCAGCAGCCAAGATGGGGCCCCGAGCTCCTACAATGAGCAGTTCTTC
many	TRBV6-5	TRBJ2-7	.	CASSLSLFYEQYF	TGTGCCAGCAGTTTATCGCTTTTCTACGAGCAGTACTTC
.	TRBV20-1	TRBJ2-1	TRBD2	CSARDLLAGENNEQFF	TGCAGTGCTAGAGATCTTCTAGCGGGGGAAAACAATGAGCAGTTCTTC
few	TRBV7-9	TRBJ2-1	TRBD2	CASSLSGKATDEQFF	TGTGCCAGCAGCCTTAGCGGGAAGGCCACGGATGAGCAGTTCTTC
few	TRBV28	TRBJ2-1	TRBD2	CASSPGTSGRVGQFF	TGTGCCAGCAGTCCCGGGACTAGCGGGAGAGTGGGGCAGTTCTTC
many	TRBV27	TRBJ2-2	.	CASTPGGTGELFF	TGTGCCAGCACACCAGGGGGGACCGGGGAGCTGTTTTTT
many	TRBV27	TRBJ1-5	.	CASSENRGNQPQHF	TGTGCCAGCAGTGAAAACAGGGGCAATCAGCCCCAGCATTTT
few	TRBV6-9	TRBJ2-1	TRBD1	CASSKGQGFYNEQFF	TGTGCCAGCAGCAAAGGACAGGGTTTCTACAATGAGCAGTTCTTC
many	TRBV20-1	TRBJ2-3	TRBD1	CSASGFGTASWGTDTQYF	TGCAGTGCTAGTGGGTTCGGGACAGCTTCATGGGGCACAGATACGCAGTATTTT
few	TRBV7-9	TRBJ2-7	.	CASSLFDSPSYEQYF	TGTGCCAGCAGCTTATTCGACAGCCCCTCCTACGAGCAGTACTTC
few	TRBV12-3/TRBV12-4	TRBJ2-5	TRBD2	CASSPLAGVEETQYF	TGTGCCAGCAGTCCTCTAGCGGGAGTAGAGGAGACCCAGTACTTC